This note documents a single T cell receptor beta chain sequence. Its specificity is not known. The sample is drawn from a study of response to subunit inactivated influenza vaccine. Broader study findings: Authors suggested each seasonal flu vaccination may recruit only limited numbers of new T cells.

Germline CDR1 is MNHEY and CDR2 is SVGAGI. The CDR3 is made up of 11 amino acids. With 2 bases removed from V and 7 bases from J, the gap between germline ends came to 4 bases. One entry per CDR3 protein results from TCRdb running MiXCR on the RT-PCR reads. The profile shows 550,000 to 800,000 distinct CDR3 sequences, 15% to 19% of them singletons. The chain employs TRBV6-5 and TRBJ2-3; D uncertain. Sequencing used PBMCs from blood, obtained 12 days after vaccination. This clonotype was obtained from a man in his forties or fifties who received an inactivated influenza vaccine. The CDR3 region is CASSYDYTQYF. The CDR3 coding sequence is TGTGCCAGCAGTTACGATTATACGCAGTATTTT.